The sample holds many counts of the clone carrying this T cell receptor beta chain. What it recognizes is unknown. This sample is drawn from a study of T-cell memory formation after mild COVID-19. At the level of the study: The two donors had largely donor-specific TCR clusters.

Study-wide results and limits: For contracting clones, CD4+ ones sat mainly in CM and EM, CD8+ in EMRA. Clones shrinking between day 15 and 85 showed a balanced CD4/CD8 split, and those that grew later tilted toward CD4+.

V lost 5 bases, J lost 2 bases, and 5 bases lay in between. This CDR3 is built from 12 residues. Germline-derived CDR1 and CDR2 are SGHTA and FQGNSA. Using its own MiXCR run on the 5' RACE reads, TCRdb lists one record per CDR3 protein. The sample has about 14,000 distinct CDR3 sequences, under 25% seen once; the top ten hold roughly 49%. The source is an adult woman who had mild COVID-19 (a few samples of this study predate the infection). Cell type and time point are not known. The chain couples TRBV7-2 to TRBJ2-3; D is unresolved. Source material: PBMCs or a T cell subset sorted from them (not recorded which). The CDR3 loop is CASSAPTDTQYF. CDR3 bases: TGTGCCAGCAGCGCCCCCACAGATACGCAGTATTTT.